This TCR beta chain comes out of a study of regulatory T cells in long-lasting Graves disease. The study's findings and limits: Graves' patients with persistent disease showed TCR diversity lower than patients newly diagnosed.

Time point meaning: newly diagnosed GD, antithyroid drugs for less than 3 months. PBMCs provided the RNA from which the TCR library was made. Construction of TCR beta libraries relied on iRepertoire HTBI primers and on Arm-PCR targeting CDR3 regions. TCRdb re-derived calls from the multiplex PCR reads in MiXCR, one entry per CDR3 protein. Among about 560,000 distinct CDR3 sequences listed, about 15% were seen once. A note on this clonotype: Antigen: not known.

The V segment lost 5 bases and the J segment 4 bases; nucleotides outside the gene matches: 5. In germline, CDR1 is LNHDA, CDR2 SQIVND (reference sequence). This CDR3 has 15 residues. These same data were also listed under a study on T cells in Graves' hyperthyroidism and ophthalmopathy. From that report: Using the HTBI primer set, a first-round RT-PCR was run on the TCR CDR3. By a 13 V-J model, ophthalmopathy was set apart from stable hyperthyroidism.

This chain joins TRBV19 and TRBJ1-2, with 12 bases that match TRBD1. The sequence came from a man aged 18 to 29 with Graves disease. The specimen was peripheral blood mononuclear cells (PBMCs), collected at new diagnosis, from a patient treated with antithyroid drugs. For the CDR3, the DNA is TGTGCCAGTAGTCCCGGGACAGGGGGCACCTATGGCTACACCTTC. Translated: CASSPGTGGTYGYTF.